The text below deals with one T cell receptor beta chain. The sample belongs to a study of blood T cells in healthy people across ages. The germline CDR1 and CDR2 sequences are SGHRS and YFSETQ. Deletions cut 4 bases from V and 4 bases from J, with 15 bases between. CDR3 length: 14 residues. A second about 6 to 12 cycle PCR used barcoded and J-beta primers. TCRdb recomputed calls from the 5' RACE reads with MiXCR, one row per CDR3 protein. The sample holds fewer than 950,000 distinct CDR3 sequences, 50% to 65% seen once. The receptor was isolated from a man older than 75 in good health. The rearrangement links TRBV5-1 to TRBJ2-7; D is possibly TRBD2 (5 bases). Sequenced material: blood. The CDR3 is CASSTGLTSYEQYF. The CDR3 DNA reads TGCGCCAGCAGCACCGGACTTACTTCATACGAGCAGTACTTC. Together with reference TRBV5-1 and TRBJ2-7, the CDR3 gives the full variable domain: KAGVTQTPRYLIKTRGQQVTLSCSPISGHRSVSWYQQTPGQGLQFLFEYFSETQRNKGNFPGRFSGRQFSNSRSEMNVSTLELGDSALYLCASSTGLTSYEQYFGPGTRLTVT.